This T cell receptor beta chain was retrieved from a study of breast tumors, draining lymph nodes, adjacent tissues (dated by TCRdb to the mid-2010s). Regarding the study in general: Breast cancer patients provided tumor, adjacent nontumor tissue and axillary lymph nodes, and the study compared the TCR beta repertoires across these three sources. The study aimed to assess the relationships and possible T-cell exchange between tumor, surrounding tissue and draining lymph node repertoires in human breast cancer.

The axillary draining lymph nodes of breast cancer patients were the source of the lymph node samples. Concerning this clonotype: The specificity of this receptor is unknown. Just one base apart from a much larger clone, this may be a read error.

The instrument given in TCRdb is Illumina HiSeq 2000. Multiplex PCR amplification was used to build the TCR beta chain libraries. High-throughput sequencing was used to analyze the amplified TCR beta chain products. TCRdb reworked the public reads: Q25 trimming with fastp, MiXCR clone assembly, productive beta chains retained. For every CDR3 protein sequence, its rows merge into one entry that carries the most common genes and DNA. Counted in this sample were around 290,000 distinct CDR3 sequences; about 30% of them appeared once. The ten largest clones take up roughly 1.2% of the sample. What the study reported, not specific to this receptor: In luminal-like breast cancer, tumor and nontumor tissue repertoires resembled each other significantly more than in basal-like breast cancer. The data were considered consistent with the idea that most tumor T cells come from the lymph node and then expand in tumor tissue. Tumors showed preferential V and J gene usage, and their T-cell repertoire diversity fell below that of lymph nodes yet above that of nontumor tissue. Rather than being directly demonstrated, the conclusion that tumor T cells originate in lymph nodes was presented as consistent with a hypothesis.

V loses 0 bases of germline sequence and J loses 7 bases, and the interval between the two ends is 7 bases. The CDR3 runs 12 amino acids, cysteine and phenylalanine included. The read is trimmed to its CDR3 DNA, 36 bases read in frame from base 1. CDR1 and CDR2 are read off the germline V gene as SGHDT and YYEEEE. The specimen was axillary lymph node tissue. The V and J segments used are TRBV5-6 and TRBJ1-2; the D gene lacks a confident call. The sequence was collected from a female donor with breast cancer. Some clones in this sample may be carry-over from other donors' samples. Read as DNA, the sequence is TGTGCCAGCAGCTTGGTCAGCTGTGGCTACACCTTC. This yields the protein CASSLVSCGYTF.